Described below is a single T cell receptor (beta chain) sequence and its context. Generated by immunoSEQ multiplex PCR, the TCRdb table keeps only in-frame clones and is missing some. The sample holds some 97,000 clones, just over 90% seen once. These data belong to a study of blood T cell repertoires in COVID-19. This CDR3 spans 14 amino acids. Germline-derived CDR1 and CDR2 are SGHRS and YFSETQ. Trimming removed 2 bases from V and 0 bases from J, with 8 bases in between. This chain joins TRBV5-1 and TRBJ2-5; weak D call: TRBD1 (6 bases). This sequence was found in a man in his fifties or sixties with active COVID-19. The sequencing sample was made of peripheral blood. The CDR3 sequence is CASSLQGDQETQYF. DNA of the CDR3: TGCGCCAGCAGCTTACAGGGAGACCAAGAGACCCAGTACTTC.